This T cell receptor beta chain was recorded in a study of glioma-infiltrating T cells. Overall study findings and caveats: Only very few CDR3 sequences appeared in both tissue and blood.

The CDR3 has 14 residues. From germline, CDR1 is MDHEN and CDR2 SYDVKM. Trimming took 7 bases from V and 0 from J, leaving 13 bases between them. Amplification of TCR alpha and beta CDR3 regions from RNA used iRepertoire nested multiplex PCR. Tissue mRNA or PBMC total RNA, about 85-400 ng, went into one-step reverse transcription and amplification. TCRdb reanalysed the multiplex PCR reads using MiXCR and keeps one entry per CDR3 protein. The profile shows 95,000 to 150,000 distinct CDR3 sequences, approximately 25% of them singletons. In this sample, this clonotype turned up many times. Its antigen is not identified.

The specimen sequenced was glioma tissue, nonneoplastic brain tissue, or PBMCs (not recorded which). This TCR derives from a human donor with low-grade glioma or glioblastoma, undergoing nonglioma brain surgery, or in good health (not recorded which). V gene TRBV28 combines with J gene TRBJ2-7; TRBD1 might be the D (6 bases). The CDR3 spells CASIPGQSSYEQYF. CDR3 nucleotides: TGTGCCAGCATACCCGGACAGAGCTCCTACGAGCAGTACTTC.